These 2 T cell receptor beta chains came from one sample sequenced in a study of blood T cells in healthy people across ages (dated by TCRdb to the mid-2010s). The library was produced with 5' RACE. This sample was sequenced with an Illumina HiSeq 2500. The second PCR ran for about 6 to 12 cycles and used a J-beta primer mix along with a sample-barcoded 5' primer. Clones were called with MiXCR by TCRdb after fastp trimmed the public reads at Q25, and only in-frame beta chains were retained. CDR3 protein duplicates are merged, each entry listing the most common genes and DNA. The sample has about a million distinct CDR3 sequences on record, just over 50% of them singletons. The top ten clonotypes cover over 20% of the sample. Sequenced sample: blood. The receptors derive from a woman aged 55 to 70 in good health.

About this clonotype itself: At one boundary the junction diverges from the germline segment, which might be a read error. This sequence joins TRBV7-9 and TRBJ2-1; TRBD1 matches 9 bases. The germline gives CDR1 SEHNR, CDR2 FQNEAQ (reference sequence). The CDR3 totals 18 residues. The CDR3 nucleotides read TGTGCCAGCAGCTTAAGGCGGTTTGGGGACAGGGACTACAATGGGCAGTTCTTC. Its protein is CASSLRRFGDRDYNGQFF.

In its sample, this clonotype was seen a few times. The chain has TRBV12-3 or TRBV12-4 and TRBJ1-6, with D tentatively TRBD1 (5 bases). CDR3 size: 12 residues. The ends were cut back, 8 bases at V and 14 bases at J, with 16 bases in the middle. CDR3 sequence (DNA): TGTGCCAGCGCTTCCGGGGGAGGGGCCCTCCACTTT. This encodes CASASGGGALHF.